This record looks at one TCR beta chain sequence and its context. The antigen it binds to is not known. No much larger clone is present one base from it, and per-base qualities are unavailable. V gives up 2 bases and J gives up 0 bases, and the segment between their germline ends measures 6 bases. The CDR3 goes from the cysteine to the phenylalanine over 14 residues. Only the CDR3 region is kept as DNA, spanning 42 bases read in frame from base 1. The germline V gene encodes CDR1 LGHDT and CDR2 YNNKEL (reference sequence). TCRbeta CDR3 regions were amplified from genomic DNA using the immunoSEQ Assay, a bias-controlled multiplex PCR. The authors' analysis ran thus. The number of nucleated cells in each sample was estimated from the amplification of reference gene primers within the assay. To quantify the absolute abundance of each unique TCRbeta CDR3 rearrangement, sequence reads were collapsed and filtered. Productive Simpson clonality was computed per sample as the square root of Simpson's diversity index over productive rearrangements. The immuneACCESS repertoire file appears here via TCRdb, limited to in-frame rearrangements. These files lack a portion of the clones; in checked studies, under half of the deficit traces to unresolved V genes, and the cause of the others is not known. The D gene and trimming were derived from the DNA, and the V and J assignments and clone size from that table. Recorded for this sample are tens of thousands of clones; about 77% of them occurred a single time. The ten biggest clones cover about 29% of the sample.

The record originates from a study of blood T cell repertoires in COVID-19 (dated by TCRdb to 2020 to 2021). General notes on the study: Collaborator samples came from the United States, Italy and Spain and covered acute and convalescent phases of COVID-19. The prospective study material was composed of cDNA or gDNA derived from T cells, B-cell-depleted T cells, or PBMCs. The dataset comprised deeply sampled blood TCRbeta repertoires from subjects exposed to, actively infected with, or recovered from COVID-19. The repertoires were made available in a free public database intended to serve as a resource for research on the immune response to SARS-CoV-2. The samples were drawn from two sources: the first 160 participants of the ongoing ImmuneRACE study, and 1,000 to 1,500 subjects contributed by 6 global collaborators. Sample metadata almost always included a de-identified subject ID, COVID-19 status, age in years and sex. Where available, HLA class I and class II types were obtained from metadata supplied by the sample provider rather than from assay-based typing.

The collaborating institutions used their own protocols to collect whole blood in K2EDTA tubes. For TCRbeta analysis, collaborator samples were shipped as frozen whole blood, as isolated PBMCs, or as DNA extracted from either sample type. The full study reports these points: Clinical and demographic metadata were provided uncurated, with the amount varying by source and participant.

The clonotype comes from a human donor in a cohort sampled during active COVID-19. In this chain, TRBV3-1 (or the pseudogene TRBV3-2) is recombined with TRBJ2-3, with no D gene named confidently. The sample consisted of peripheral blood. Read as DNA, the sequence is TGTGCCAGCAGCCAACCAACTAGCACAGATACGCAGTATTTT. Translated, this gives CASSQPTSTDTQYF.